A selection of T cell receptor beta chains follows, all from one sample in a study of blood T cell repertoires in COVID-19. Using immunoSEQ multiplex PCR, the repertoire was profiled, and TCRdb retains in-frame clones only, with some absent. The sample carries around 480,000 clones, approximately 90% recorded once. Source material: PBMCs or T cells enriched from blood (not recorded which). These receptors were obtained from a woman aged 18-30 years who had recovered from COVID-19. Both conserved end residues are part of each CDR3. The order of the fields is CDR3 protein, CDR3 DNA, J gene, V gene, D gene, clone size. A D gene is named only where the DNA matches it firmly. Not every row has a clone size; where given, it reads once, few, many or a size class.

cdr3_aa: CASSERSGTPYGYTF; cdr3_nt: TGTGCCAGCAGTGAGAGGTCCGGGACACCCTATGGCTACACCTTC; j_call: TRBJ1-2; v_call: TRBV28; d_call: -; clone_size: -
cdr3_aa: CASSLQGAPSYGYTF; cdr3_nt: TGTGCCAGCAGCCTTCAGGGGGCGCCGAGCTATGGCTACACCTTC; j_call: TRBJ1-2; v_call: TRBV3-1/TRBV3-2; d_call: TRBD1; clone_size: -
cdr3_aa: CASSPRPLVEAFF; cdr3_nt: TGTGCCAGCAGTCCTCGTCCTCTGGTAGAGGCTTTCTTT; j_call: TRBJ1-1; v_call: TRBV2; d_call: -; clone_size: few
cdr3_aa: CASSPWFQGHTDTQYF; cdr3_nt: TGTGCCAGCAGCCCGTGGTTCCAGGGCCACACAGATACGCAGTATTTT; j_call: TRBJ2-3; v_call: TRBV7-9; d_call: -; clone_size: -
cdr3_aa: CASSELSPSEDYNEQFF; cdr3_nt: TGTGCCAGCAGTGAATTAAGTCCGAGTGAGGATTACAATGAGCAGTTCTTC; j_call: TRBJ2-1; v_call: TRBV6-1; d_call: -; clone_size: -
cdr3_aa: CASSQVRETQYF; cdr3_nt: TGTGCCAGCAGCCAAGTTCGGGAGACCCAGTACTTC; j_call: TRBJ2-5; v_call: TRBV3-1/TRBV3-2; d_call: -; clone_size: -
cdr3_aa: CSVATALNTEAFF; cdr3_nt: TGCAGCGTTGCGACAGCCTTGAACACTGAAGCTTTCTTT; j_call: TRBJ1-1; v_call: TRBV29-1; d_call: -; clone_size: -
cdr3_aa: CASSPGQGETQYF; cdr3_nt: TGTGCCAGCAGTCCCGGACAGGGAGAGACCCAGTACTTC; j_call: TRBJ2-5; v_call: TRBV28; d_call: TRBD1; clone_size: -
cdr3_aa: CAWNHRDGYYGYTF; cdr3_nt: TGTGCCTGGAACCACAGGGACGGCTACTATGGCTACACCTTC; j_call: TRBJ1-2; v_call: TRBV30; d_call: -; clone_size: -
cdr3_aa: CATSGTGDNQPQHF; cdr3_nt: TGTGCCACCAGTGGGACAGGTGACAATCAGCCCCAGCATTTT; j_call: TRBJ1-5; v_call: TRBV24-1; d_call: TRBD1; clone_size: -
cdr3_aa: CASSKGGVNTGELFF; cdr3_nt: TGTGCCAGCAGTAAAGGGGGAGTGAACACCGGGGAGCTGTTTTTT; j_call: TRBJ2-2; v_call: TRBV28; d_call: -; clone_size: -
cdr3_aa: CASSSTGARTEAFF; cdr3_nt: TGCGCCAGCAGTTCAACAGGGGCCAGGACTGAAGCTTTCTTT; j_call: TRBJ1-1; v_call: TRBV5-1; d_call: TRBD1; clone_size: -
cdr3_aa: CASSHGVVIPGYAGEQYF; cdr3_nt: TGTGCCAGCAGCCACGGCGTGGTTATTCCAGGCTATGCTGGGGAGCAGTACTTC; j_call: TRBJ2-7; v_call: TRBV14; d_call: -; clone_size: -
cdr3_aa: CASSPPVSGTQYF; cdr3_nt: TGTGCCAGCTCCCCCCCGGTGTCTGGGACCCAGTACTTC; j_call: TRBJ2-5; v_call: TRBV5-4; d_call: -; clone_size: -
cdr3_aa: CASSPGTGDQPQHF; cdr3_nt: TGTGCCAGCAGTCCCGGGACAGGGGATCAGCCCCAGCATTTT; j_call: TRBJ1-5; v_call: TRBV27; d_call: TRBD1; clone_size: once
cdr3_aa: CASTRRELNQPQHF; cdr3_nt: TGTGCCAGCACTCGCCGGGAGCTCAATCAGCCCCAGCATTTT; j_call: TRBJ1-5; v_call: TRBV5-6; d_call: -; clone_size: -
cdr3_aa: CASSLVSGSVRGGWTEAFF; cdr3_nt: TGTGCCAGCAGCTTAGTTAGCGGGTCTGTAAGGGGAGGATGGACTGAAGCTTTCTTT; j_call: TRBJ1-1; v_call: TRBV11-2; d_call: -; clone_size: -
cdr3_aa: CAWSVPEGEQFF; cdr3_nt: TGTGCCTGGAGTGTACCGGAGGGTGAGCAGTTCTTC; j_call: TRBJ2-1; v_call: TRBV30; d_call: -; clone_size: -
cdr3_aa: CASSLEGRQGEKHF; cdr3_nt: TGTGCCAGCAGCTTAGAAGGCCGGCAGGGTGAAAAACATTTT; j_call: TRBJ1-5; v_call: TRBV7-2; d_call: -; clone_size: -
cdr3_aa: CASSLGGLAANTEAFF; cdr3_nt: TGTGCCAGCAGTTTAGGCGGTCTGGCGGCGAACACTGAAGCTTTCTTT; j_call: TRBJ1-1; v_call: TRBV28; d_call: -; clone_size: -
cdr3_aa: CASSLKPFSQDTHEQFF; cdr3_nt: TGTGCCAGCAGCTTGAAGCCTTTTTCGCAGGATACACATGAGCAGTTCTTC; j_call: TRBJ2-1; v_call: TRBV5-4; d_call: -; clone_size: -
cdr3_aa: CASSFNRSPYEQYF; cdr3_nt: TGTGCCAGCAGCTTTAACAGGTCCCCCTACGAGCAGTACTTC; j_call: TRBJ2-7; v_call: TRBV7-2; d_call: -; clone_size: once
cdr3_aa: CASSQVAGTTSNQPQHF; cdr3_nt: TGCGCCAGCAGCCAAGTGGCGGGGACCACTAGCAATCAGCCCCAGCATTTT; j_call: TRBJ1-5; v_call: TRBV4-1; d_call: -; clone_size: -
cdr3_aa: CASSPVLDNEKLFF; cdr3_nt: TGTGCCAGCTCACCGGTTCTAGATAATGAAAAACTGTTTTTT; j_call: TRBJ1-4; v_call: TRBV18; d_call: -; clone_size: -
cdr3_aa: CASSSGTPTGELFF; cdr3_nt: TGTGCCAGCAGCTCCGGGACTCCCACCGGGGAGCTGTTTTTT; j_call: TRBJ2-2; v_call: TRBV3-1/TRBV3-2; d_call: -; clone_size: once
cdr3_aa: CASSVRDRGLGQPQHF; cdr3_nt: TGTGCCAGCAGTGTCCGGGACAGGGGGCTCGGGCAGCCCCAGCATTTT; j_call: TRBJ1-5; v_call: TRBV28; d_call: TRBD1; clone_size: -
cdr3_aa: CASSGDRGYNQPQHF; cdr3_nt: TGTGCCAGTAGTGGGGACAGGGGGTATAATCAGCCCCAGCATTTT; j_call: TRBJ1-5; v_call: TRBV19; d_call: TRBD1; clone_size: -
cdr3_aa: CASSLSGGAEPQHF; cdr3_nt: TGTGCCAGCAGTTTGTCAGGGGGCGCAGAGCCCCAGCATTTT; j_call: TRBJ1-5; v_call: TRBV28; d_call: TRBD1; clone_size: few
cdr3_aa: CASSLTTSGGAGYNEQFF; cdr3_nt: TGTGCCAGCAGCTTAACGACTAGCGGGGGGGCAGGTTATAATGAGCAGTTCTTC; j_call: TRBJ2-1; v_call: TRBV7-6; d_call: TRBD2; clone_size: -
cdr3_aa: CASSKTGGRKNGYTF; cdr3_nt: TGTGCCAGCAGCAAGACAGGGGGCAGAAAAAATGGCTACACCTTC; j_call: TRBJ1-2; v_call: TRBV21-1; d_call: -; clone_size: -
cdr3_aa: CASTRGLRLANEQFF; cdr3_nt: TGTGCCAGCACCAGGGGTTTGCGCCTCGCCAATGAGCAGTTCTTC; j_call: TRBJ2-1; v_call: TRBV9; d_call: -; clone_size: -
cdr3_aa: CASSLGGLFYEQYF; cdr3_nt: TGTGCCAGCAGCTTAGGAGGGCTTTTCTACGAGCAGTACTTC; j_call: TRBJ2-7; v_call: TRBV5-6; d_call: -; clone_size: -
cdr3_aa: CASSSNTGDGMNTEAFF; cdr3_nt: TGCGCCAGCAGCTCGAACACAGGGGACGGAATGAACACTGAAGCTTTCTTT; j_call: TRBJ1-1; v_call: TRBV5-1; d_call: TRBD1; clone_size: -
cdr3_aa: CASSRTGEADEQYF; cdr3_nt: TGTGCCAGCAGCCGGACAGGGGAGGCCGACGAGCAGTACTTC; j_call: TRBJ2-7; v_call: TRBV2; d_call: TRBD1; clone_size: -
cdr3_aa: CASSPVVTGTYEQYF; cdr3_nt: TGTGCCAGCTCACCAGTCGTAACAGGGACCTACGAGCAGTACTTC; j_call: TRBJ2-7; v_call: TRBV18; d_call: -; clone_size: -
cdr3_aa: CASSPLTGGHEKLFF; cdr3_nt: TGTGCCAGCAGTCCTCTGACAGGGGGTCATGAAAAACTGTTTTTT; j_call: TRBJ1-4; v_call: TRBV6-5; d_call: TRBD1; clone_size: -
cdr3_aa: CASRYGTGNEQFF; cdr3_nt: TGCGCCAGCAGATACGGGACTGGCAATGAGCAGTTCTTC; j_call: TRBJ2-1; v_call: TRBV5-1; d_call: -; clone_size: -
cdr3_aa: CASSPTGFLSGNTIYF; cdr3_nt: TGTGCCAGCAGCCCCACAGGGTTCCTCTCTGGAAACACCATATATTTT; j_call: TRBJ1-3; v_call: TRBV2; d_call: -; clone_size: -
cdr3_aa: CASSEGTASSYEQYF; cdr3_nt: TGTGCCAGCAGTGAGGGGACTGCAAGCTCCTACGAGCAGTACTTC; j_call: TRBJ2-7; v_call: TRBV2; d_call: -; clone_size: -
cdr3_aa: CASSTPYRGSNQPQHF; cdr3_nt: TGTGCCAGTAGTACTCCGTACAGGGGGAGCAATCAGCCCCAGCATTTT; j_call: TRBJ1-5; v_call: TRBV19; d_call: TRBD1; clone_size: -
cdr3_aa: CASSFNVPGWNQPQHF; cdr3_nt: TGTGCCAGCAGTTTCAACGTCCCCGGGTGGAATCAGCCCCAGCATTTT; j_call: TRBJ1-5; v_call: TRBV28; d_call: -; clone_size: -
cdr3_aa: CASSPGGDAGELFF; cdr3_nt: TGTGCCAGCAGCCCGGGGGGGGACGCCGGGGAGCTGTTTTTT; j_call: TRBJ2-2; v_call: TRBV3-1/TRBV3-2; d_call: TRBD2; clone_size: many
cdr3_aa: CAWRGGVTGELFF; cdr3_nt: TGTGCCTGGCGCGGGGGGGTTACCGGGGAGCTGTTTTTT; j_call: TRBJ2-2; v_call: TRBV30; d_call: TRBD2; clone_size: -
cdr3_aa: CASSEWGDTEAFF; cdr3_nt: TGTGCCAGCAGTGAGTGGGGGGACACTGAAGCTTTCTTT; j_call: TRBJ1-1; v_call: TRBV6-4; d_call: -; clone_size: -
cdr3_aa: CASSLIMGGGPLSTDTQYF; cdr3_nt: TGCGCCAGCAGCTTGATCATGGGCGGGGGGCCCCTAAGCACAGATACGCAGTATTTT; j_call: TRBJ2-3; v_call: TRBV5-1; d_call: TRBD2; clone_size: -